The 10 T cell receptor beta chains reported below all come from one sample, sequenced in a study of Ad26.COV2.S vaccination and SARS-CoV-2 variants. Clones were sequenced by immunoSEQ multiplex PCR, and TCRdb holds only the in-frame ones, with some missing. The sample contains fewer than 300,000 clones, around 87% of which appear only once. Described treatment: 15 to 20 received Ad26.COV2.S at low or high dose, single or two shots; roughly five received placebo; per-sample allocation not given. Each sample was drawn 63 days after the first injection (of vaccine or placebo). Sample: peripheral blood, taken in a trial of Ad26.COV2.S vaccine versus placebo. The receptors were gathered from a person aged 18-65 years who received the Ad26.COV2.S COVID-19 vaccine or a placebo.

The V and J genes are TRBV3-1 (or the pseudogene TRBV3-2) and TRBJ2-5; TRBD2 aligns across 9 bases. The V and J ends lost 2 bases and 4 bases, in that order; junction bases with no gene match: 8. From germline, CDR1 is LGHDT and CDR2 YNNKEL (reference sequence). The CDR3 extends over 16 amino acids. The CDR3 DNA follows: TGTGCCAGCAGCCAAAGCGGGTCTAGCGGGGTAGAGACCCAGTACTTC. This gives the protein CASSQSGSSGVETQYF.

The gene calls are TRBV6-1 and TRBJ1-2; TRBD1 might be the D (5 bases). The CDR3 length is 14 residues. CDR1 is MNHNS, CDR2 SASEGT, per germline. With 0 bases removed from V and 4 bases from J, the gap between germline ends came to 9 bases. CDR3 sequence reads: CASSEAQGAYGYTF. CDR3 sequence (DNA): TGTGCCAGCAGTGAAGCGCAAGGGGCCTATGGCTACACCTTC.

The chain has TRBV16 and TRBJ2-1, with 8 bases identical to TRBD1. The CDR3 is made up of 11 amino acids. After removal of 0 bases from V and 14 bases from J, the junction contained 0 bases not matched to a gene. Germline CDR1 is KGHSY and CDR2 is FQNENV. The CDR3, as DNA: TGTGCCAGCAGCCAATCGACAGGGGAGTTCTTC. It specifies CASSQSTGEFF.

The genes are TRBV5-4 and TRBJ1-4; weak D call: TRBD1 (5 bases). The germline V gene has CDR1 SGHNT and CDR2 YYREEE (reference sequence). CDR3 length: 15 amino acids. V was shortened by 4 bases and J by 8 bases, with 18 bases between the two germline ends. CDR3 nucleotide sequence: TGTGCCAGCAGCGGTGGGACGTCCAAGGGGGAAAAACTGTTTTTT. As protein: CASSGGTSKGEKLFF.

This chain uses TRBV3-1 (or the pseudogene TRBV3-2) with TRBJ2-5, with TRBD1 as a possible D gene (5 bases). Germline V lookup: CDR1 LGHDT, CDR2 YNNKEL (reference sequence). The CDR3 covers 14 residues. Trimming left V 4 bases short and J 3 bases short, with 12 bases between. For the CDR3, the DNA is TGTGCCAGCAGCCCTGCCAGGGTTGAAGAGACCCAGTACTTC. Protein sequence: CASSPARVEETQYF.

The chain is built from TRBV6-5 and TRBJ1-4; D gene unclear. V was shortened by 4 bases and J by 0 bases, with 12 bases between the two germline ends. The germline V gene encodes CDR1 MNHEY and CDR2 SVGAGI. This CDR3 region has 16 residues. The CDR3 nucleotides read TGTGCCAGCAGTTCCAACATAATTGCAACTAATGAAAAACTGTTTTTT. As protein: CASSSNIIATNEKLFF.

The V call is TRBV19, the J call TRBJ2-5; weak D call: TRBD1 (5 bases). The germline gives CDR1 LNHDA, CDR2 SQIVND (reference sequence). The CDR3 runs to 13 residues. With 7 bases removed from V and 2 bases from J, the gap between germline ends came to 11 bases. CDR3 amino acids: CASNPQGQETQYF. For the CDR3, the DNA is TGTGCCAGTAACCCCCAGGGACAAGAGACCCAGTACTTC.

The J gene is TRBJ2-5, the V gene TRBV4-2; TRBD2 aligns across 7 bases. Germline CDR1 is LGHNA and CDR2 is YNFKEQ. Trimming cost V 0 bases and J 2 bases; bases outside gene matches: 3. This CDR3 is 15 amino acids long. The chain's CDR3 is CASSQDRAGQETQYF. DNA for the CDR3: TGTGCCAGCAGCCAAGATAGAGCGGGGCAAGAGACCCAGTACTTC.

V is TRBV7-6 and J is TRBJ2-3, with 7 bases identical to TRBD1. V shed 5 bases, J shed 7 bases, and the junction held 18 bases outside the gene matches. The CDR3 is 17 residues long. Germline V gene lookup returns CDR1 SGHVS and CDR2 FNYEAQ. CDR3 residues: CASSPGQARTAQNTQYF. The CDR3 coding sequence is TGTGCCAGCAGCCCAGGACAGGCACGAACCGCGCAAAATACGCAGTATTTT.

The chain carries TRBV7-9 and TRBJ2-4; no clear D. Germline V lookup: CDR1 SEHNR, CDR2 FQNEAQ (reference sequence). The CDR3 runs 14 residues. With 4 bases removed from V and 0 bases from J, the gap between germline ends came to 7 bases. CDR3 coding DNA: TGTGCCAGCAGCTCACAGCTAGCCAAAAACATTCAGTACTTC. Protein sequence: CASSSQLAKNIQYF.